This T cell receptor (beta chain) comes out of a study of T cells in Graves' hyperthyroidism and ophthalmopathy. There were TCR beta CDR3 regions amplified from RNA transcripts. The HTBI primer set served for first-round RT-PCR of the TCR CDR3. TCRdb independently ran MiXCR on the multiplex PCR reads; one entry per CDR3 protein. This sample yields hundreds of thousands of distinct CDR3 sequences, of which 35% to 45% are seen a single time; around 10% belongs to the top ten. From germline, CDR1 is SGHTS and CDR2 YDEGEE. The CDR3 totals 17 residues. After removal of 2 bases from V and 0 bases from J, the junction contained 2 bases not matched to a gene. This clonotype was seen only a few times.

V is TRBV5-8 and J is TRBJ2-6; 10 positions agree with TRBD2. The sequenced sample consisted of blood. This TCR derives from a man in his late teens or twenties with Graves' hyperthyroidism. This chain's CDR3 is CASSLGLAASGANVLTF. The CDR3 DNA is TGTGCCAGCAGCTTAGGACTAGCGGCCTCTGGGGCCAACGTCCTGACTTTC. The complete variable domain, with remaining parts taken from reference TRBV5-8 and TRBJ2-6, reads EAGVTQSPTHLIKTRGQQATLRCSPISGHTSVYWYQQALGLGLQFLLWYDEGEERNRGNFPPRFSGRQFPNYSSELNVNALELEDSALYLCASSLGLAASGANVLTFGAGSRLTVL.